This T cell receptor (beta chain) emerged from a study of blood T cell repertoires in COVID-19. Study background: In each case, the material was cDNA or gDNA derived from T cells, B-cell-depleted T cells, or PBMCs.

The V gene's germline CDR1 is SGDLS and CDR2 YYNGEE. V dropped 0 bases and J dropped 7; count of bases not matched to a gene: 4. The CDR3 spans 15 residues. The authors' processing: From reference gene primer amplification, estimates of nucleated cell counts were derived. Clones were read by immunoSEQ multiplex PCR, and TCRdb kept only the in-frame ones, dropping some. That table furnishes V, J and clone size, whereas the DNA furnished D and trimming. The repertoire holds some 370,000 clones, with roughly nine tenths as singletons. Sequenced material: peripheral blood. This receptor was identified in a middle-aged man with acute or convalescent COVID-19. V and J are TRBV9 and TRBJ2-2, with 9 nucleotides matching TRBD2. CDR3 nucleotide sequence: TGTGCCAGCAGCGTAGTCGGGACTAGCAACGGGGAGCTGTTTTTT. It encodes CASSVVGTSNGELFF.